This T cell receptor (beta chain) derives from a study of beta chain features in type 1 diabetes. Germline CDR1 and CDR2: MNHEY and SMNVEV (reference sequence). This CDR3 contains 19 residues. V dropped 3 bases and J dropped 4; count of bases not matched to a gene: 15. All of the isolated RNA was reverse transcribed, so expressed TCRB transcripts were sequenced. The protocol was immunoSEQ multiplex PCR, while the TCRdb copy is restricted to in-frame clones and leaves out a portion. The data contain 130,000 to 150,000 clones, 40% to 60% of them singletons. The V call is TRBV27, the J call TRBJ2-3, with TRBD2 matching 11 bases. Material for sequencing was Tregs from blood. The source is a young man in good health. DNA of the CDR3: TGTGCCAGCAGTTTTGTAGGGCTAGCGGGAGGTGAAGGGGCAGATACGCAGTATTTT. It is translated as CASSFVGLAGGEGADTQYF.